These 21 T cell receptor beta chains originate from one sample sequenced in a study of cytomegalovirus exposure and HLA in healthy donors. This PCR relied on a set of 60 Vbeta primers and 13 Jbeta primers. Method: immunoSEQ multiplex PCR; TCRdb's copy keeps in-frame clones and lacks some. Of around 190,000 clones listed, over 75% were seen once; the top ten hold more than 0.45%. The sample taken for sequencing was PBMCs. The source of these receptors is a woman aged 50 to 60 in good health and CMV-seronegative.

Here the CDR3 reads CASSSKARDRADEQFF. Written as DNA, the CDR3 is TGTGCCAGCAGCTCCAAAGCCCGGGACAGGGCCGATGAGCAGTTCTTC. The chain joins TRBV7-8 to TRBJ2-1; 9 positions agree with TRBD1. The CDR3 is 16 residues long. Trimming cost V 4 bases and J 8 bases; bases outside gene matches: 12. Germline CDR1 reads SGHVS; CDR2 reads FQNEAQ.

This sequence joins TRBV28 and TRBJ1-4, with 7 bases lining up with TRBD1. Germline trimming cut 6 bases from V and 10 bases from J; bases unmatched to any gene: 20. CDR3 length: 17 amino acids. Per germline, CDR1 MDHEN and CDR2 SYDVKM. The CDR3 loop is CASRQTRDSSNPLKLFF. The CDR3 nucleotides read TGTGCCAGCAGGCAGACCCGGGACAGCTCCAACCCCTTAAAACTGTTTTTT.

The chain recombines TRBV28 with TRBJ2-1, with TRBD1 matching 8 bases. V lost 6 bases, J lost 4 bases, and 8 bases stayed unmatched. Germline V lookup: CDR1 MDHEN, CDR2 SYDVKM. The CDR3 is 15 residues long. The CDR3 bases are TGTGCCAGCAGCCCCCCGGGACAGGAGTACAATGAGCAGTTCTTC. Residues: CASSPPGQEYNEQFF.

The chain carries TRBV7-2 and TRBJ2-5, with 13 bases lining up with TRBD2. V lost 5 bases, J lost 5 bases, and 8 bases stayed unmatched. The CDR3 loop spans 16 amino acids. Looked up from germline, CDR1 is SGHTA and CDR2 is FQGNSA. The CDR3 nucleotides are TGTGCCAGCAGCCCCGGGGGACTAGCGGGACGGGAGACCCAGTACTTC. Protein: CASSPGGLAGRETQYF.

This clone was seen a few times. CDR3 coding DNA: TGTGCCAGTAGTACCACAGATAGCTCCTACAATGAGCAGTTCTTC. It encodes CASSTTDSSYNEQFF. The J gene is TRBJ2-1, the V gene TRBV19; D is unclear. Germline assignment: CDR1 LNHDA and CDR2 SQIVND (reference sequence). Trimming left V 4 bases short and J 0 bases short, with 10 bases between. The CDR3 covers 15 residues.

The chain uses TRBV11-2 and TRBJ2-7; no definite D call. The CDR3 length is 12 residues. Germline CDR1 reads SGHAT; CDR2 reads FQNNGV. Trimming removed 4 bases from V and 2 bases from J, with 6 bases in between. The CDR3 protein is CASSSSAYEQYF. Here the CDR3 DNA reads TGTGCCAGCAGCTCGTCCGCCTACGAGCAGTACTTC.

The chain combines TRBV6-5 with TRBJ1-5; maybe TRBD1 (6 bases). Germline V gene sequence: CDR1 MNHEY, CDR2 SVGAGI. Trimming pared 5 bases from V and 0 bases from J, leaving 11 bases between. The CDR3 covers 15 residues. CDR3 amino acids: CASSAGAYSNQPQHF. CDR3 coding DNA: TGTGCCAGCAGTGCAGGGGCCTATAGCAATCAGCCCCAGCATTTT.

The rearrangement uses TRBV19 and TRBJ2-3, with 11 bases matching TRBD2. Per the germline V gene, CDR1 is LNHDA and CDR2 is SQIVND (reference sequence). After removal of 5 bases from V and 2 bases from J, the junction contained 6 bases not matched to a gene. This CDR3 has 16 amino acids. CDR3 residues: CASSLRLAGSTDTQYF. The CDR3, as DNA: TGTGCCAGTAGTTTGAGACTAGCGGGGTCCACAGATACGCAGTATTTT.

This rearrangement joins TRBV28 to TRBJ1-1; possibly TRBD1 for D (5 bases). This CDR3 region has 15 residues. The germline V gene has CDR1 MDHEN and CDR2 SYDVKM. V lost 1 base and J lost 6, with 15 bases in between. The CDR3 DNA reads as TGTGCCAGCAGTTTATCCCTTCTTTTGGGGCCTGAAGCTTTCTTT. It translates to CASSLSLLLGPEAFF.

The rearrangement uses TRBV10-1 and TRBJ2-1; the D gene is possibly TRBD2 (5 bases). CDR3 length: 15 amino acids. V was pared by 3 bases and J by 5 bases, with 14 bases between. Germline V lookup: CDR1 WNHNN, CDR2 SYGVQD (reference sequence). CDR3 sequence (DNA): TGCGCCAGCAGTGATGGCGGTGCGGGCAACAATGAGCAGTTCTTC. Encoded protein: CASSDGGAGNNEQFF.

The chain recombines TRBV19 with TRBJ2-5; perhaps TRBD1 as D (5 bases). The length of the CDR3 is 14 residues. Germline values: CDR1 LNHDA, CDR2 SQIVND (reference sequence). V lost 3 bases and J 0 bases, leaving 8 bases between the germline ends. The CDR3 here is CASSMGQNQETQYF. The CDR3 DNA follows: TGTGCCAGTAGTATGGGGCAGAACCAAGAGACCCAGTACTTC.

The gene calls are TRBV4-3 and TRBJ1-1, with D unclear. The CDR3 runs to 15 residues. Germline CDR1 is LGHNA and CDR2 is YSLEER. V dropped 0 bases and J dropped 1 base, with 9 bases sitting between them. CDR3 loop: CASSQDLGGNTEAFF. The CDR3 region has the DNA TGCGCCAGCAGCCAAGATTTAGGAGGGAACACTGAAGCTTTCTTT.

CDR3 sequence reads: CASRETSGGFGSEQYF. DNA of the CDR3: TGTGCCAGCCGAGAGACTAGCGGGGGGTTCGGAAGCGAGCAGTACTTC. V usage is TRBV7-2 and J usage is TRBJ2-7; 13 bases are shared with TRBD2. The CDR3 totals 16 residues. Unmatched junction bases numbered 13, after V lost 8 bases and J lost 6 bases. CDR1 is SGHTA, CDR2 FQGNSA, per germline.

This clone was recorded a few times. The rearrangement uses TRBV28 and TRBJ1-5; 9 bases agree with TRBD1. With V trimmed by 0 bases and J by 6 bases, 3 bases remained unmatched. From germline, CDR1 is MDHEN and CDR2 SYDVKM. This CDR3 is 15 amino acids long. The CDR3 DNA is TGTGCCAGCAGTTTATGGGGACAGGGAAGTCAGCCCCAGCATTTT. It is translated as CASSLWGQGSQPQHF.

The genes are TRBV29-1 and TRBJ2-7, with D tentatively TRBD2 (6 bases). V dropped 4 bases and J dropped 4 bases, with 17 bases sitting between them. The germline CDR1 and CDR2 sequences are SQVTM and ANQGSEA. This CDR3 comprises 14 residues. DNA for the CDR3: TGCAGCGTTGGGGACTCCCTCTATCGGTACGAGCAGTACTTC. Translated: CSVGDSLYRYEQYF.

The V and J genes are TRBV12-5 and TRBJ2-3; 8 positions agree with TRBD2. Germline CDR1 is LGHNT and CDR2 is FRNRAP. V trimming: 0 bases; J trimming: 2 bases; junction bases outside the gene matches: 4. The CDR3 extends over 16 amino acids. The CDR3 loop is CASGLVLAGHTDTQYF. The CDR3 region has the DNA TGTGCTAGTGGTTTGGTCCTAGCGGGCCACACAGATACGCAGTATTTT.

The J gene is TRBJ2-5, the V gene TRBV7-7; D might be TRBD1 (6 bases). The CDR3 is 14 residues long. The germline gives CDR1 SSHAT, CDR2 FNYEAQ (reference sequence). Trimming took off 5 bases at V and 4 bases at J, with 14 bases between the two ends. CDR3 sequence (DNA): TGTGCCAGCAGCGCTGGGACAAGCGGAGAGACCCAGTACTTC. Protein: CASSAGTSGETQYF.

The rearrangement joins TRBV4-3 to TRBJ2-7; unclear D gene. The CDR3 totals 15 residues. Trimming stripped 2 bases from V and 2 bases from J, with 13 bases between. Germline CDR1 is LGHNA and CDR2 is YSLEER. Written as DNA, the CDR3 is TGCGCCAGCAGCCAATACCGCGAGGCTGCCTACGAGCAGTACTTC. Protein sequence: CASSQYREAAYEQYF.

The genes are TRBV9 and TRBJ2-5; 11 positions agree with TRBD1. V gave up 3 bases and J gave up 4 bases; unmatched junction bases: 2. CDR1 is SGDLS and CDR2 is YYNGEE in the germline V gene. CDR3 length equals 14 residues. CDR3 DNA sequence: TGTGCCAGCAGCGCCGGGACAGGGGGAGAGACCCAGTACTTC. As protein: CASSAGTGGETQYF.

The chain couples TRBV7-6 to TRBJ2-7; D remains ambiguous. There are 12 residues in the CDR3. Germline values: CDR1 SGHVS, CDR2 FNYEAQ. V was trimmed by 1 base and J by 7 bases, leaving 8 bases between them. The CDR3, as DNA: TGTGCCAGCAGCTTAGGAGGTTTAGAGCAGTACTTC. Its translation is CASSLGGLEQYF. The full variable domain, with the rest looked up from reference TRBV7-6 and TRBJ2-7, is GAGVSQSPRYKVTKRGQDVALRCDPISGHVSLYWYRQALGQGPEFLTYFNYEAQQDKSGLPNDRFSAERPEGSISTLTIQRTEQRDSAMYRCASSLGGLEQYFGPGTRLTVT.

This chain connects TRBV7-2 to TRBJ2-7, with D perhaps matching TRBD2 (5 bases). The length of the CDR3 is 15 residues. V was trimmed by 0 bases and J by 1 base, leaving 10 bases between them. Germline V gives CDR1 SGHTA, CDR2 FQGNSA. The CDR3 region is CASSLAGAESYEQYF. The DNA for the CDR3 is TGTGCCAGCAGCTTAGCGGGAGCCGAATCCTACGAGCAGTACTTC.